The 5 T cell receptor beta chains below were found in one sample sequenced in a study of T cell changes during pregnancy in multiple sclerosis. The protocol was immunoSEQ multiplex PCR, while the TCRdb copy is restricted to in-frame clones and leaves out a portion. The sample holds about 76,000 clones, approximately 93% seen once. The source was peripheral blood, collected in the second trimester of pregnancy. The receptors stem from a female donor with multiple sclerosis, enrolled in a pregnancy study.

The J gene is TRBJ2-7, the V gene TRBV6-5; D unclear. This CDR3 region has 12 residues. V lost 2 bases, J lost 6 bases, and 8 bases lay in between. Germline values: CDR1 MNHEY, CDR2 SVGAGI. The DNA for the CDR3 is TGTGCCAGCAGTTACGGCCAGTCCGAGCAGTACTTC. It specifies CASSYGQSEQYF.

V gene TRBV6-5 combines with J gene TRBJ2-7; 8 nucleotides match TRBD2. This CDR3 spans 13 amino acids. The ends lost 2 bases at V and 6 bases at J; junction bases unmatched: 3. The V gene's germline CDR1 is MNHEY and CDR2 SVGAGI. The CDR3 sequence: CASSYQRELEQYF. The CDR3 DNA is TGTGCCAGCAGTTACCAGCGGGAGCTCGAGCAGTACTTC.

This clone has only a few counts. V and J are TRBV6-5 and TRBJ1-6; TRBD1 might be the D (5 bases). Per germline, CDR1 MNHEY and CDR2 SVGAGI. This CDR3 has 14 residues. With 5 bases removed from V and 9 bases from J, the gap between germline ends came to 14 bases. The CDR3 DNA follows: TGTGCCAGCAGTCCCACAGGTTCAGGTTCACCCCTCCACTTT. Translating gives CASSPTGSGSPLHF.

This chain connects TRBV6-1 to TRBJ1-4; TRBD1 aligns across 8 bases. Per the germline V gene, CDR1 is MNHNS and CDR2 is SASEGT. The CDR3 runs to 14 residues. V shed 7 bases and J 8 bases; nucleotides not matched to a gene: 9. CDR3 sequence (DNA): TGTGCCAGCAATGGACAGGGAGTAGGGGAAAAACTGTTTTTT. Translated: CASNGQGVGEKLFF.

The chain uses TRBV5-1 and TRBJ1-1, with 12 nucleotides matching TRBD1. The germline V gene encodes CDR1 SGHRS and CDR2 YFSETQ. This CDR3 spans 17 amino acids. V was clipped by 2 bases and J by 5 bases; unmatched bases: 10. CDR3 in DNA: TGCGCCAGCAGCTTCTCCGGGACAGGGGGCGTTTATACTGAAGCTTTCTTT. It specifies CASSFSGTGGVYTEAFF.